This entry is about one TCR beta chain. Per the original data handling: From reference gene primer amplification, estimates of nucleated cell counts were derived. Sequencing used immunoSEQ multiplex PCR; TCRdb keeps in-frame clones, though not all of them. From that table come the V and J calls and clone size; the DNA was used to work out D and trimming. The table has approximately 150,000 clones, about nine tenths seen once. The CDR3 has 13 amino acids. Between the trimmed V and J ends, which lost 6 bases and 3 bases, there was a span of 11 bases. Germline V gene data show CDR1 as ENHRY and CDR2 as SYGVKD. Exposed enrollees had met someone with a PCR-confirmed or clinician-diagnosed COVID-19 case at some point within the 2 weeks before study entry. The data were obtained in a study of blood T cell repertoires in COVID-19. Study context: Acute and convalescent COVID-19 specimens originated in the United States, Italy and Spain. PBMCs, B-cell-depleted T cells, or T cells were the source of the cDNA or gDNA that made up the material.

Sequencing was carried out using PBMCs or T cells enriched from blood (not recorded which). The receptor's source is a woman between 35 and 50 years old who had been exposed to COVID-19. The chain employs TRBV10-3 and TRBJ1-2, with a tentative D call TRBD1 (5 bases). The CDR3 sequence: CAIRQTEDYGYTF. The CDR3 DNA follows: TGTGCCATCAGACAGACAGAGGACTATGGCTACACCTTC.